The clone carrying this T cell receptor beta chain was recorded at least ten times. Its antigen is unidentified. The source of the sample is a study of neurological immune-mediated disorders. TCRdb ran MiXCR on the 5' RACE reads and lists one entry per CDR3 protein. The sample contains roughly 29,000 distinct CDR3 sequences, approximately 22% of which appear only once. V lost 5 bases, J lost 0 bases, and 8 bases lay in between. The CDR3 consists of 13 residues. Germline assignment: CDR1 SGHRS and CDR2 YFSETQ. Study-level findings and limits: Because no CDR3 amino acid sequences were shared across subjects by expanded clones, private repertoires were suggested in all groups.

Sequences were obtained from CD4+ T cells from blood. The chain uses TRBV5-1 and TRBJ1-1; D is unresolved. This clonotype was sampled from a middle-aged man with HTLV-1-associated myelopathy (HAM/TSP). CDR3 sequence reads: CASRYSLNTEAFF. In nucleotides, the CDR3 is TGCGCCAGCAGGTACTCGTTGAACACTGAAGCTTTCTTT.